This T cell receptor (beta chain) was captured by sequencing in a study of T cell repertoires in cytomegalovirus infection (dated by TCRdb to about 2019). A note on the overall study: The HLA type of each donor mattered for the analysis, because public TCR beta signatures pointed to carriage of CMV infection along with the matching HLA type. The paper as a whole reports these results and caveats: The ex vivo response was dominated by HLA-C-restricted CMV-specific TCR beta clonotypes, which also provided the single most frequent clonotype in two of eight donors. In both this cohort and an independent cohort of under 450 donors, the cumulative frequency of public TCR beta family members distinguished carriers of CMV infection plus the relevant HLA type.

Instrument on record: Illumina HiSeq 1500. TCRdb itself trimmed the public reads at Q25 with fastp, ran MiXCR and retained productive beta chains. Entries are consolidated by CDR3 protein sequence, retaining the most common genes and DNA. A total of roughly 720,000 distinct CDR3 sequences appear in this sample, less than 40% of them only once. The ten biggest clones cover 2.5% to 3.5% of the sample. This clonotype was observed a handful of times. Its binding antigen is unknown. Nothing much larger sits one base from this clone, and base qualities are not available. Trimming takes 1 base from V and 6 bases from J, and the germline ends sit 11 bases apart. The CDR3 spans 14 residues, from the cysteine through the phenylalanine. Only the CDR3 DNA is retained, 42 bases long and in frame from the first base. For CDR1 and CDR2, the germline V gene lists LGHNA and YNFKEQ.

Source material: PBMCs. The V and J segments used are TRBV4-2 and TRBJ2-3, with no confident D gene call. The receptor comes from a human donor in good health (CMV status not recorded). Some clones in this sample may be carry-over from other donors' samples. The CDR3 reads CASSQVTADDTQYF. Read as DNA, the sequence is TGTGCCAGCAGCCAAGTTACGGCGGACGATACGCAGTATTTT.